A single sample is the source of the 27 T cell receptor beta chains below, sequenced in a study of blood T cell repertoires in COVID-19. Profiling relied on immunoSEQ multiplex PCR, and the TCRdb table lists in-frame clones only, not all of them. Among over 450,000 clones listed, about 88% were seen once. The source material was peripheral blood. Every receptor here comes from a man between 18 and 29 years old with COVID-19, enrolled during active disease.

V usage is TRBV6-5 and J usage is TRBJ1-2; perhaps TRBD1 as D (6 bases). V was trimmed by 2 bases and J by 5 bases, leaving 18 bases between them. The CDR3 sequence is 16 residues long. From germline, CDR1 is MNHEY and CDR2 SVGAGI. The CDR3 is CASSYATGMGRYGYTF. The CDR3 DNA follows: TGTGCCAGCAGTTACGCTACAGGGATGGGACGTTATGGCTACACCTTC.

The chain combines TRBV5-4 with TRBJ2-5; no firm D call. Germline V gene data show CDR1 as SGHNT and CDR2 as YYREEE (reference sequence). V gave up 3 bases and J gave up 2 bases, with 8 bases separating them. This CDR3 has 13 residues. This chain's CDR3 is CASSYDFQETQYF. The CDR3 nucleotides read TGTGCCAGCAGCTACGACTTTCAAGAGACCCAGTACTTC.

The chain joins TRBV7-2 to TRBJ2-3; 9 nucleotides agree with TRBD2. The germline V gene encodes CDR1 SGHTA and CDR2 FQGNSA. Unmatched junction bases numbered 6, after V lost 4 bases and J lost 7 bases. The CDR3 runs to 14 residues. The CDR3 DNA follows: TGTGCCAGCAGCTCGGGTAGCGGGAGATATACGCAGTATTTT. It yields the protein CASSSGSGRYTQYF.

The rearrangement uses TRBV5-6 and TRBJ1-2; D remains ambiguous. This CDR3 has 13 residues. Germline V gives CDR1 SGHDT, CDR2 YYEEEE. V shed 0 bases and J shed 6 bases, with 9 bases lying between them. CDR3 in amino acids: CASSLVQFDGYTF. CDR3 bases: TGTGCCAGCAGCTTGGTACAGTTTGATGGCTACACCTTC.

This chain joins TRBV11-1 and TRBJ2-3; D is perhaps TRBD2 (6 bases). In germline, CDR1 is SGHAT, CDR2 FQDESV (reference sequence). The CDR3 has 14 residues. The V end was cut by 3 bases, the J end by 5 bases, with 12 bases between. The CDR3 DNA sequence: TGTGCCAGCAGCTTCCGGGACTTCAAAGATACGCAGTATTTT. Protein product: CASSFRDFKDTQYF.

V is TRBV5-1 and J is TRBJ1-1; the match to TRBD1 covers 7 bases. V shed 1 base, J shed 6 bases, and the junction held 3 bases outside the gene matches. There are 13 residues in the CDR3. Germline CDR1 and CDR2: SGHRS and YFSETQ. In DNA form, the CDR3 reads TGCGCCAGCAGCTTGACAGGGGTGGCTGAAGCTTTCTTT. Protein product: CASSLTGVAEAFF.

Note on this clone: Distinct nucleotide sequences in the sample also encode this CDR3. V is TRBV24-1 and J is TRBJ1-1; 8 bases fit TRBD1. This CDR3 spans 15 amino acids. V was clipped by 2 bases and J by 2 bases; unmatched bases: 3. In germline, CDR1 is KGHDR, CDR2 SFDVKD. In DNA, the CDR3 is TGTGCCACCAGTGATTCGACAGGGGCTAACACTGAAGCTTTCTTT. Amino acid sequence: CATSDSTGANTEAFF.

In nucleotides, the CDR3 is TGTGCCAGCAGCTCCGGGACAGGTGGTACCTACGAGCAGTACTTC. Amino acids: CASSSGTGGTYEQYF. The V gene is TRBV7-3, the J gene TRBJ2-7, with 8 bases identical to TRBD1. CDR1 and CDR2 from the germline V gene are SGHTA and FQGTGA. The CDR3 has 15 residues. With V trimmed by 4 bases and J by 2 bases, 7 bases remained unmatched.

The V gene is TRBV27, the J gene TRBJ1-2; 8 nucleotides align to TRBD1. V dropped 4 bases and J dropped 3; count of bases not matched to a gene: 4. This CDR3 region has 14 residues. Germline lookup yields CDR1 MNHEY and CDR2 SMNVEV (reference sequence). The CDR3 reads CASSSQGADYGYTF. CDR3 DNA sequence: TGTGCCAGCAGTTCTCAGGGGGCGGACTATGGCTACACCTTC.

This clone has a handful of counts. The chain recombines TRBV2 with TRBJ2-2, with D possibly TRBD1 on 6 matching bases. The CDR3 is made up of 15 amino acids. Trimming left V 6 bases short and J 1 base short, with 12 bases between. The V gene's germline CDR1 is SNHLY and CDR2 FYNNEI. In DNA form, the CDR3 reads TGTGCCAGCAGAGAGGACAGCGGGAACACCGGGGAGCTGTTTTTT. Translating gives CASREDSGNTGELFF.

The chain recombines TRBV27 with TRBJ2-1; 11 nucleotides line up with TRBD2. CDR1 is MNHEY and CDR2 is SMNVEV in the germline V gene (reference sequence). V was clipped by 6 bases and J by 0 bases; unmatched bases: 7. This CDR3 comprises 17 residues. In nucleotides, the CDR3 is TGTGCCAGCAGAGCCCTGGGACTAGCGGACTCCTACAATGAGCAGTTCTTC. It yields the protein CASRALGLADSYNEQFF.

The chain employs TRBV19 and TRBJ1-5; D unresolved. This CDR3 is 13 amino acids long. The V end was cut by 1 base, the J end by 3 bases, with 4 bases between. In germline, CDR1 is LNHDA, CDR2 SQIVND (reference sequence). CDR3 in amino acids: CASSIAHNQPQHF. CDR3 nucleotide sequence: TGTGCCAGTAGTATAGCCCACAATCAGCCCCAGCATTTT.

This sequence joins TRBV5-1 and TRBJ2-7; D not resolved. In germline, CDR1 is SGHRS, CDR2 YFSETQ. The CDR3 contains 12 residues. Trimming cost V 5 bases and J 2 bases, with 8 bases left between them. CDR3 region: CASRDGAYEQYF. For the CDR3, the DNA is TGCGCCAGCAGGGATGGAGCCTACGAGCAGTACTTC.

This clone was seen only once. The chain joins TRBV6-5 to TRBJ2-2; 11 bases align to TRBD2. Germline V gene sequence: CDR1 MNHEY, CDR2 SVGAGI. The CDR3 extends over 15 amino acids. V was clipped by 6 bases and J by 4 bases; unmatched bases: 4. DNA for the CDR3: TGTGCCAGCAGAGTGACTAGCGGGGTCACCGGGGAGCTGTTTTTT. As protein: CASRVTSGVTGELFF.

The V and J genes are TRBV5-1 and TRBJ2-7, with 7 bases that match TRBD1. CDR1 is SGHRS, CDR2 YFSETQ, per germline. Losses at the gene ends were 1 base for V and 3 bases for J; bases not matched to a gene: 7. This CDR3 spans 15 amino acids. CDR3 nucleotides: TGCGCCAGCAGCTTGCTCGGGACAGCCAACTACGAGCAGTACTTC. As protein: CASSLLGTANYEQYF.

V is TRBV11-3 and J is TRBJ2-5; TRBD2 matches 8 bases. CDR3 size: 16 residues. Germline V gives CDR1 SGHNT, CDR2 YENEEA. Unmatched junction bases numbered 13, after V lost 5 bases and J lost 5 bases. The CDR3 nucleotides read TGTGCCAGCAGCACTAGCGGAATCGGCCTCGGGGAGACCCAGTACTTC. Amino acids: CASSTSGIGLGETQYF. The full variable domain, in which reference TRBV11-3 and TRBJ2-5 provide the parts outside the CDR3, is EAGVVQSPRYKIIEKKQPVAFWCNPISGHNTLYWYLQNLGQGPELLIRYENEEAVDDSQLPKDRFSAERLKGVDSTLKIQPAELGDSAVYLCASSTSGIGLGETQYFGPGTRLLVL.

The rearrangement links TRBV19 to TRBJ2-7; 7 bases align to TRBD1. Germline lookup yields CDR1 LNHDA and CDR2 SQIVND (reference sequence). This CDR3 is 14 amino acids long. V trimming: 3 bases; J trimming: 3 bases; junction bases outside the gene matches: 5. The DNA of the CDR3 is TGTGCCAGTAGTATCCGGGACAGTTTCTACGAGCAGTACTTC. Its protein product is CASSIRDSFYEQYF.

The rearrangement links TRBV3-1 (or the pseudogene TRBV3-2) to TRBJ2-1, with TRBD2 identical over 10 bases. CDR1 and CDR2 from the germline V gene are LGHDT and YNNKEL (reference sequence). V lost 6 bases and J lost 8; bases outside the gene matches: 19. The CDR3 covers 18 residues. CDR3: CASRAGTRLAGVSDEQFF. The DNA of the CDR3 is TGTGCCAGCAGGGCTGGCACCCGCCTAGCGGGAGTCTCTGATGAGCAGTTCTTC.

This chain uses TRBV7-2 with TRBJ1-1, with TRBD1 matching over 7 bases. This CDR3 comprises 14 residues. V shed 5 bases, J shed 10 bases, and the junction held 13 bases outside the gene matches. Germline assignment: CDR1 SGHTA and CDR2 FQGNSA. The CDR3 DNA follows: TGTGCCAGCAGCAACAGGGGCCGGAGGTCCTTAGCTTTCTTT. This sequence encodes CASSNRGRRSLAFF.

The CDR3 is CASSLSSGSAETQYF. CDR3 coding DNA: TGTGCCAGCAGCTTGAGTAGCGGGAGTGCGGAGACCCAGTACTTC. V usage is TRBV5-4 and J usage is TRBJ2-5; 9 nucleotides match TRBD2. The germline gives CDR1 SGHNT, CDR2 YYREEE (reference sequence). V lost 1 base and J lost 5; bases outside the gene matches: 6. The CDR3 is made up of 15 amino acids.

V gene TRBV11-3 combines with J gene TRBJ2-7, with 7 nucleotides matching TRBD2. CDR3 length: 15 amino acids. V lost 3 bases, J lost 0 bases, and 5 bases stayed unmatched. The V gene's germline CDR1 is SGHNT and CDR2 YENEEA. The CDR3 is CASSFLTGGSYEQYF. CDR3 DNA sequence: TGTGCCAGCAGCTTCCTAACGGGGGGCTCCTACGAGCAGTACTTC.

This clone occurred once. Here the CDR3 reads CASSLDRPQSPLHF. As DNA, the CDR3 is TGTGCCAGCAGTCTAGACAGGCCGCAATCACCCCTCCACTTT. This chain uses TRBV2 with TRBJ1-6, with D possibly TRBD1 on 6 matching bases. Trimming pared 5 bases from V and 10 bases from J, leaving 15 bases between. Germline CDR1 SNHLY, CDR2 FYNNEI. The CDR3 covers 14 residues.

J is TRBJ2-1 and V is TRBV10-3; 9 positions match TRBD1. The CDR3 totals 18 residues. The V gene end was trimmed by 11 bases and the J gene end by 1 base; junction bases not matched to a gene: 18. Germline loops: CDR1 ENHRY, CDR2 SYGVKD. The CDR3 is CAPQTSDRGSGSYNEQFF. CDR3 sequence (DNA): TGTGCCCCCCAGACGTCGGACAGGGGAAGTGGGTCCTACAATGAGCAGTTCTTC.

The rearrangement joins TRBV28 to TRBJ1-2; D possibly corresponds to TRBD1 (5 bases). This CDR3 has 14 residues. The V gene lost 2 bases and the J gene lost 7 bases, with 14 bases spanning the gap. Per the germline V gene, CDR1 is MDHEN and CDR2 is SYDVKM. The chain's CDR3 is CASSLPGLDSGYTF. The CDR3 bases are TGTGCCAGCAGTTTACCGGGACTCGACTCTGGCTACACCTTC.

V gene TRBV11-2 combines with J gene TRBJ2-2, with 8 bases matching TRBD1. There are 16 residues in the CDR3. CDR1 SGHAT and CDR2 FQNNGV come from the germline V gene. Unmatched junction bases numbered 10, after V lost 6 bases and J lost 4 bases. The CDR3 region is CASRIQGAQATGELFF. The CDR3 DNA sequence: TGTGCCAGCAGGATCCAGGGGGCCCAGGCCACCGGGGAGCTGTTTTTT.

This chain joins TRBV2 and TRBJ1-6; possibly TRBD1 for D (5 bases). V was cut by 6 bases and J by 7 bases, with 13 bases left in between. Germline CDR1 and CDR2: SNHLY and FYNNEI. This CDR3 comprises 14 residues. The CDR3 DNA is TGTGCCAGCAGGATCGACGGGGGAAATTCACCCCTCCACTTT. It encodes CASRIDGGNSPLHF.

This clone was recorded only once. This chain's CDR3 is CASSLGPGQGSLYNEQFF. The CDR3 region has the DNA TGTGCCAGCAGCTTAGGGCCAGGTCAGGGTAGTCTCTACAATGAGCAGTTCTTC. The rearrangement joins TRBV13 to TRBJ2-1, with D possibly matching TRBD1 (5 bases). The V end was cut by 0 bases, the J end by 3 bases, with 18 bases between. This CDR3 has 18 amino acids. The germline CDR1 and CDR2 sequences are PRHDT and FYEKMQ (reference sequence).